A selection of T cell receptor beta chains follows, all from one sample in a study of CD8+CD57+ T cells in acquired aplastic anemia. TCRdb called the reads again in MiXCR, with one record for every CDR3 protein. The sample includes around 200,000 distinct CDR3 sequences, over 55% seen only once; the top ten take around 60%. The sample was sorted CD4+, CD8+, or CD8+CD57+ T cells (not recorded which) from PBMCs. All receptors come from a human donor with aplastic anemia. CDR3s include the opening cysteine and the closing phenylalanine or tryptophan. A D gene is named only where the DNA matches it firmly. Clone size is shown for a subset of rows, as once, few, many or a class of expanded clone.

V gene	clone size	J gene	D gene	CDR3 length	CDR3 DNA	CDR3 protein
TRBV19	-	TRBJ2-1	TRBD2	16	TGTGCCAGTAGTCCCGGGACTAGTCTGTACTACAATGAGCAGTTCTTC	CASSPGTSLYYNEQFF
TRBV20-1	few	TRBJ2-3	TRBD2	12	TGCGGCCTCGGACTAGCGGTAGATACGCAGTATTTT	CGLGLAVDTQYF
TRBV7-9	few	TRBJ2-7	-	15	TGTGCCAGCAGCTCGAATTCTGATTCTACCTACGAGCAGTACTTC	CASSSNSDSTYEQYF
TRBV20-1	-	TRBJ2-3	TRBD2	14	TGCAGTGCACCTAGCGGGGGAAGCACAGATACGCAGTATTTT	CSAPSGGSTDTQYF
TRBV20-1	-	TRBJ1-1	-	12	TGCAGTGCTAGTACTGGAGACACTGAAGCTTTCTTT	CSASTGDTEAFF
TRBV5-1	many	TRBJ2-2	TRBD2	17	TGCGCCAGCAGCGGAAGACTAGCGGGGGTACACACCGGGGAGCTGTTTTTT	CASSGRLAGVHTGELFF
TRBV15	-	TRBJ1-2	-	14	TGTGCCACCAGCAGTAAGAGGCCAGGGGATGGCTACACCTTC	CATSSKRPGDGYTF
TRBV7-7	-	TRBJ2-1	TRBD2	16	TGTGCTAGCAGCCCCTGGGGGAGCGGGGGCTACAATGAGCAGTTCTTC	CASSPWGSGGYNEQFF
TRBV24-1	few	TRBJ2-2	-	13	TGTGCCACCGGAGGGGGGCTCACCGGGGAGCTGTTTTTT	CATGGGLTGELFF
TRBV7-6	-	TRBJ1-6	-	15	TGTGCCAGCAGCCCATATCTGGGGAACGATTCACCCCTCCACTTT	CASSPYLGNDSPLHF
TRBV2	-	TRBJ1-2	-	13	TGTGCCAGCAGTGGACGCCCGAACTATGGCTACACCTTC	CASSGRPNYGYTF
TRBV5-1	-	TRBJ2-3	-	14	TGCGCCAGCAGCTTGGGTAGGGTCGGAGATACGCAGTATTTT	CASSLGRVGDTQYF
TRBV7-9	-	TRBJ2-7	-	16	TGTGCCAGCAGCGTAGGTGGGGGGGCTACATCCTACGAGCAGTACTTC	CASSVGGGATSYEQYF
TRBV15	-	TRBJ1-1	-	14	TGTGCCACCAGCAGCCTAGACACAGCCACTGAAGCTTTCTTT	CATSSLDTATEAFF
TRBV7-9	-	TRBJ2-7	TRBD2	18	TGTGCCAGCAGCTATAAACGGACTAGCGGGACGGGGAAGTACGAGCAGTACTTC	CASSYKRTSGTGKYEQYF
TRBV15	-	TRBJ2-7	TRBD1	17	TGTGCCACCAGCAGACCATTTCCGGGACAGGGGGCTCTCGAGCAGTACTTC	CATSRPFPGQGALEQYF
TRBV7-8	-	TRBJ2-5	-	16	TGTGCCAGCAGCTTGCGGGTAGCGGAAACCCAAGAGACCCAGTACTTC	CASSLRVAETQETQYF
TRBV19	few	TRBJ2-1	TRBD2	15	TGTGCCAGTAGTGACGGGACTAGCGGTCCCGATGAGCAGTTCTTC	CASSDGTSGPDEQFF
TRBV29-1	-	TRBJ2-5	-	14	TGCAGCGTTGCCTGGCTTTCAGCACAAGAGACCCAGTACTTC	CSVAWLSAQETQYF
TRBV7-2	few	TRBJ2-1	-	13	TGTGCCAGCAGCCCCATATCGAGGAATGAGCAGTTCTTC	CASSPISRNEQFF
TRBV2	-	TRBJ2-3	-	15	TGTGCCAGCACCTTGGACATGTCGGTGGCAGATACGCAGTATTTT	CASTLDMSVADTQYF
TRBV20-1	few	TRBJ1-6	-	13	TGCAGTGCTAGAACGGGCCCCAATTCACCCCTCCACTTT	CSARTGPNSPLHF
TRBV7-8	many	TRBJ1-1	-	12	TGTGCCAGCAGCCCCGGGACCGGAGAAGCTTTCTTT	CASSPGTGEAFF
TRBV6-4	once	TRBJ1-6	TRBD1	14	TGTGCCAGCAGAGTGGGACAGGCGCGAAGACCCCTCCACTTT	CASRVGQARRPLHF
TRBV20-1	few	TRBJ1-1	-	14	TGCAGTGCTAGTTGGGGCTCACCGAACACTGAAGCTTTCTTT	CSASWGSPNTEAFF
TRBV5-1	-	TRBJ2-5	-	15	TGCGCCAGCAGCATCGGGAACCCCAGTCAAGAGACCCAGTACTTC	CASSIGNPSQETQYF
TRBV12-3/TRBV12-4	-	TRBJ2-5	-	13	TGTGCCAGCGGGCAGGGGGAGGAAGAGACCCAGTACTTC	CASGQGEEETQYF
TRBV7-2	-	TRBJ1-5	-	13	TGTGCCAGCAGGACTGCAGGGAATCAGCCCCAGCATTTT	CASRTAGNQPQHF
TRBV19	-	TRBJ2-3	-	13	TGTGCCAGTAGTATAGGGACAGATGATACGCAGTATTTT	CASSIGTDDTQYF
TRBV7-9	-	TRBJ1-4	TRBD1	15	TGTGCCAGCAGTTTGAACAGGGGAAGTATAGAAAAACTGTTTTTT	CASSLNRGSIEKLFF
TRBV2	many	TRBJ1-5	-	17	TGTGCCAGCAGTGAAGCGGGAGACAGGCTAGGGAATCAGCCCCAGCATTTT	CASSEAGDRLGNQPQHF
TRBV5-8	many	TRBJ1-3	TRBD1	14	TGTGCCAGCAGCCTAGGGACAGGGCCAAACACCATATATTTT	CASSLGTGPNTIYF
TRBV20-1	-	TRBJ1-4	TRBD1	14	TGCAGTGCTACCACGGGGACAGGGAATGAAAAACTGTTTTTT	CSATTGTGNEKLFF
TRBV19	-	TRBJ2-1	TRBD1	13	TGTGCCAGTAGTGGGACAGTCAACAATGAGCGGTTCTTC	CASSGTVNNERFF
TRBV5-1	-	TRBJ2-5	-	15	TGCGCCAGCAGCTTGGCCCCGGGGACTCAAGAGACCCAGTACTTC	CASSLAPGTQETQYF
TRBV14	once	TRBJ2-1	TRBD1	15	TGTGCCAGCAGCCATGGGCAGGGGGCGCGAAATGAGCAGTTCTTC	CASSHGQGARNEQFF
TRBV7-9	many	TRBJ2-1	TRBD1	16	TGTGCCAGCAGCCCGACAGGGATAAGTGCCTACAATGAGCAGTTCTTC	CASSPTGISAYNEQFF
TRBV29-1	few	TRBJ2-1	-	16	TGCAGCGTTGATGGAAGGACCCTAAATCGATACAATGAGCAGTTCTTC	CSVDGRTLNRYNEQFF
TRBV5-6	-	TRBJ1-1	TRBD1	12	TGTGCCAGCAGCATACAGGGGCGTGAAGCTTTCTTT	CASSIQGREAFF
TRBV19	-	TRBJ2-5	TRBD1	15	TGTGCCAGTAGTCGAAGGACAGGGGGGCAAGAGACCCAGTACTTC	CASSRRTGGQETQYF
TRBV7-9	-	TRBJ2-1	-	16	TGTGCCAGCAGCTTCCCCACACTTACCCTCGCCTTTGAGCAGTTCTTC	CASSFPTLTLAFEQFF
TRBV7-3	-	TRBJ2-2	-	17	TGTGCCAGCAGCTTAGAATTTGGCAGGAAGAACACCGGGGAGCTGTTTTTT	CASSLEFGRKNTGELFF
TRBV4-1	-	TRBJ2-7	TRBD1	15	TGCGCCAGCAGCCAAGGGACAGGGGCAATTTACGAGCAGTACTTC	CASSQGTGAIYEQYF
TRBV2	-	TRBJ2-3	-	19	TGTGCCAGCAGTGCTGGGGGGGGTCGAGGGGGCGGGGTTCCTGATACGCAGTATTTT	CASSAGGGRGGGVPDTQYF
TRBV6-4	-	TRBJ2-2	-	13	TGTGCCAGCAGTGAAGGAGAGGCCGGGGAGCTGTTTTTT	CASSEGEAGELFF
TRBV20-1	-	TRBJ2-7	-	16	TGCAGTGCTAGAGATCCCCGTGGCAGGGTTACCAACGAGCAGTACTTC	CSARDPRGRVTNEQYF
TRBV25-1	-	TRBJ2-3	TRBD2	13	TGTGCCAGCAGTGCGGGAGGTGGGGATACGCAGTATTTT	CASSAGGGDTQYF
TRBV12-3/TRBV12-4	few	TRBJ1-6	TRBD1	14	TGTGCCAGCAGTAGGACAGGGACCGATTCACCCCTCCACTTT	CASSRTGTDSPLHF
TRBV12-3/TRBV12-4	-	TRBJ1-5	-	15	TGTGCCAGCAGTTACTCTGGCGGCAGCAATCAGCCCCAGCATTTT	CASSYSGGSNQPQHF
TRBV7-9	few	TRBJ2-5	TRBD1	14	TGTGCCAGCAGCTTAGAGGGACAGGCACAGACCCAGTACTTC	CASSLEGQAQTQYF
TRBV10-3	-	TRBJ2-1	TRBD2	16	TGTGCCATCAGTGAGTCCGGCGGGAGAAGCGTTGAGGAGCAGTTCTTC	CAISESGGRSVEEQFF
TRBV20-1	-	TRBJ1-1	-	14	TGCAGTGCTACCCGGACGGATCCTGATACTGAAGCTTTCTTT	CSATRTDPDTEAFF
TRBV5-1	-	TRBJ1-1	-	15	TGCGCCAGCAGCTTTCCTTCAGGGGTATCCACTGAAGCTTTCTTT	CASSFPSGVSTEAFF
TRBV7-8	few	TRBJ2-7	TRBD2	16	TGTGCCAGCAGCTTACAAAGCGGGAGTCCCCTCTACGAGCAGTACTTC	CASSLQSGSPLYEQYF
TRBV6-5	many	TRBJ1-1	-	16	TGTGCCAGCAGTTACTCGACGGGGGCGATGGGTTATGGAGCTTTCTTT	CASSYSTGAMGYGAFF
TRBV5-1	-	TRBJ2-5	TRBD1	15	TGCGCCAGCAGCTTGGGGACAGGGGCCTCTTCCGAGCAGTACTTT	CASSLGTGASSEQYF
TRBV7-3	-	TRBJ2-7	-	14	TGTGCCAGCAGCTCAGGGGGGCGGGCCTACGAGCAGTACTTC	CASSSGGRAYEQYF